The present T cell receptor beta chain was sequenced within a study of T cell repertoires in cytomegalovirus infection. Whole-study findings and limits: In two of eight donors, the top clonotype was HLA-C-restricted CMV-specific.

TCRdb redid the calling of the reads with MiXCR, one entry per CDR3 protein. The table records around 210,000 distinct CDR3 sequences, 6.5% of them present only once. This clonotype was recorded many times. The antigen is unknown. The germline gives CDR1 MGHRA, CDR2 YSYEKL. After removal of 1 base from V and 8 bases from J, the junction contained 6 bases not matched to a gene. This CDR3 has 15 residues. This sequence originates from a human donor in good health (CMV status not recorded). Some clones in this sample may be carry-over from other donors' samples. This rearrangement joins TRBV4-1 to TRBJ1-4; 8 nucleotides match TRBD1. Sequenced sample: PBMCs. This CDR3 is CASSQGGQGREKLFF. CDR3 coding DNA: TGCGCCAGCAGCCAAGGCGGACAGGGTCGGGAAAAACTGTTTTTT.